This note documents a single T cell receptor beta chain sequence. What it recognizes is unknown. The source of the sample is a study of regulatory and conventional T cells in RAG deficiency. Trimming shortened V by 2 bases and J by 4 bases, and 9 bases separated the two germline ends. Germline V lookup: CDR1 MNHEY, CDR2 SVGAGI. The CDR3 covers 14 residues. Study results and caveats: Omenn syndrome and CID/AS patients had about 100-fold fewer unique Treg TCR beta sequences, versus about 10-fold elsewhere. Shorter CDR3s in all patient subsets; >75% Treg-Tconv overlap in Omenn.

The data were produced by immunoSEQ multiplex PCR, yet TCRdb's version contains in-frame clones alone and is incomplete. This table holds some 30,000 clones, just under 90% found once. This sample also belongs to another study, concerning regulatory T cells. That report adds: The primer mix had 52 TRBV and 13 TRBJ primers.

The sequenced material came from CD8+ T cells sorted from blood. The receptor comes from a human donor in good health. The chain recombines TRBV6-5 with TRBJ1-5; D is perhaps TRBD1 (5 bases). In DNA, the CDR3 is TGTGCCAGCAGTTACGGGACTGGGAATCAGCCCCAGCATTTT. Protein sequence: CASSYGTGNQPQHF.